This TCR beta chain originates from a study of blood T cell repertoires in COVID-19. Repertoires were generated with immunoSEQ multiplex PCR, while TCRdb's copy carries only in-frame clones and drops some. The sample shows just under 50,000 clones, 70% to 85% of them seen only once. Germline V CDR1 and CDR2: SGHDN, FVKESK. Trimming stripped 4 bases from V and 7 bases from J, with 13 bases between. CDR3 size: 13 residues. The source material was peripheral blood. V and J are TRBV14 and TRBJ1-2, with D maybe TRBD1 (6 bases). This TCR derives from a human donor in a cohort sampled during active COVID-19. The CDR3, as DNA: TGTGCCAGCAGCCCGAACAGGGTCTCTGGCTACACCTTC. Amino acid sequence: CASSPNRVSGYTF. Combining the CDR3 with reference TRBV14 and TRBJ1-2 gives the whole variable domain EAGVTQFPSHSVIEKGQTVTLRCDPISGHDNLYWYRRVMGKEIKFLLHFVKESKQDESGMPNNRFLAERTGGTYSTLKVQPAELEDSGVYFCASSPNRVSGYTFGSGTRLTVV.